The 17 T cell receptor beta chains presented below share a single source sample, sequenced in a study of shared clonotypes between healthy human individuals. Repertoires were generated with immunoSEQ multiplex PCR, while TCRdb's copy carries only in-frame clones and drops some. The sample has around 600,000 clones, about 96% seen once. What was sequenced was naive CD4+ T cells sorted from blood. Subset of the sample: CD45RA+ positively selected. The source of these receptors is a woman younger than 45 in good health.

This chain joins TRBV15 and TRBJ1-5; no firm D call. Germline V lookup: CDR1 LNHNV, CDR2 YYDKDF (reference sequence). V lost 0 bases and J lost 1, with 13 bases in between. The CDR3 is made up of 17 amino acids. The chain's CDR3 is CATSRDPAAGSNQPQHF. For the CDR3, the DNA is TGTGCCACCAGCAGAGATCCGGCTGCCGGGAGCAATCAGCCCCAGCATTTT. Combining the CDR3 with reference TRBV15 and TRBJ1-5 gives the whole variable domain DAMVIQNPRYQVTQFGKPVTLSCSQTLNHNVMYWYQQKSSQAPKLLFHYYDKDFNNEADTPDNFQSRRPNTSFCFLDIRSPGLGDTAMYLCATSRDPAAGSNQPQHFGDGTRLSIL.

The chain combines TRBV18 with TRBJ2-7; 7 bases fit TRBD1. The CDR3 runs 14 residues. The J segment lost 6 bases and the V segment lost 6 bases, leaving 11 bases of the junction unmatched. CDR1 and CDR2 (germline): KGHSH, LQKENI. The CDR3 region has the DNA TGTGCCAGCTCCTCCGGGACAGACGGTCGCGAGCAGTACTTC. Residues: CASSSGTDGREQYF.

The CDR3 is CASRPRTGVVDTQYF. CDR3 sequence (DNA): TGTGCCAGTAGACCGCGGACAGGGGTGGTAGATACGCAGTATTTT. The chain carries TRBV19 and TRBJ2-3; TRBD1 matches at 9 bases. The CDR3 has 15 residues. J lost 5 bases, V lost 6 bases, and 9 bases had no gene match. Germline loops: CDR1 LNHDA, CDR2 SQIVND (reference sequence).

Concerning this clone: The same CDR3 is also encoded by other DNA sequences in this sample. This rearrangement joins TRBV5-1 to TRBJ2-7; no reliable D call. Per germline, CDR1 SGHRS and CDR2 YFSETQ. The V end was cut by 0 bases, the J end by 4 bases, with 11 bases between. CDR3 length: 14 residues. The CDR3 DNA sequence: TGCGCCAGCAGCTTGGGGGCCGGACCGTACGAGCAGTACTTC. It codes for CASSLGAGPYEQYF.

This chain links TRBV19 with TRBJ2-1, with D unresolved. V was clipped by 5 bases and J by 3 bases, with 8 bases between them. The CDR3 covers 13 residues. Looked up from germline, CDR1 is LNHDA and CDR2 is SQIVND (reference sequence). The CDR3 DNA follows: TGTGCCAGTAGTCGTGGATACTACAATGAGCAGTTCTTC. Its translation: CASSRGYYNEQFF. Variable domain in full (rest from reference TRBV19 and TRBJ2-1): DGGITQSPKYLFRKEGQNVTLSCEQNLNHDAMYWYRQDPGQGLRLIYYSQIVNDFQKGDIAEGYSVSREKKESFPLTVTSAQKNPTAFYLCASSRGYYNEQFFGPGTRLTVL.

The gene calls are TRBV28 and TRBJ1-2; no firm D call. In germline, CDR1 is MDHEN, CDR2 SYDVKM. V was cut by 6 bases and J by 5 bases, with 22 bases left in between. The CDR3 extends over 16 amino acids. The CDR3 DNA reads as TGTGCCAGCAGAACAACTCTGGGCCCGGTCTGGTATGGCTACACCTTC. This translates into CASRTTLGPVWYGYTF.

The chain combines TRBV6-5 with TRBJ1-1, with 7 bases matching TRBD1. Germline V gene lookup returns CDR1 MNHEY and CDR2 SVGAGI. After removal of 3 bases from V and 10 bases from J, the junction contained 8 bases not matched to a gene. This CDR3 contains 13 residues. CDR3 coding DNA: TGTGCCAGCAGTTATTACGACAGGGAGGGAGCTTTCTTT. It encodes CASSYYDREGAFF.

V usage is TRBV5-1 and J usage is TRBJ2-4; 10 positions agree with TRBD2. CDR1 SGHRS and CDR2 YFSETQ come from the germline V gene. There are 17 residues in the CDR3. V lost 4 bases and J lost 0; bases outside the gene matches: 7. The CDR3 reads CASSGRTSGLAKNIQYF. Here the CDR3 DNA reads TGCGCCAGCAGCGGCCGGACTAGCGGACTAGCCAAAAACATTCAGTACTTC.

The CDR3: CASSPAQSLRNGYTF. In nucleotides, the CDR3 is TGTGCCAGCAGCCCCGCCCAGTCCCTTAGGAATGGCTACACCTTC. The chain joins TRBV7-8 to TRBJ1-2; D not resolved. Trimming left V 5 bases short and J 6 bases short, with 19 bases between. The CDR3 is 15 amino acids. Per germline, CDR1 SGHVS and CDR2 FQNEAQ.

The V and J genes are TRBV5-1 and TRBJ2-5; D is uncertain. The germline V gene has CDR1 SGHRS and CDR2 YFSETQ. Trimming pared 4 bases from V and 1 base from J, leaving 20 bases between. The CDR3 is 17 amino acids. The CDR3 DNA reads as TGCGCCAGCAGCCCAAAAGGTCCGAATTTGATCCAAGAGACCCAGTACTTC. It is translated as CASSPKGPNLIQETQYF.

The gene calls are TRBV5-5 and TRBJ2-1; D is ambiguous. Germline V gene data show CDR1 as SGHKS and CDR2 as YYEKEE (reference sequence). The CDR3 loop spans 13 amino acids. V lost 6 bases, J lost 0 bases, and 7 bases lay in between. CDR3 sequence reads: CASNPTSYNEQFF. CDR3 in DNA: TGTGCCAGCAATCCAACCTCCTACAATGAGCAGTTCTTC.

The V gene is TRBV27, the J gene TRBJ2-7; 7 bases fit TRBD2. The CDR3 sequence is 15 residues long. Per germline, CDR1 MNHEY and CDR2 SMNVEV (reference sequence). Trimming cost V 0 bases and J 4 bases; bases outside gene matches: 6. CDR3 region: CASSLSAGVGYEQYF. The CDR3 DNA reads TGTGCCAGCAGTTTATCCGCGGGAGTGGGATACGAGCAGTACTTC.

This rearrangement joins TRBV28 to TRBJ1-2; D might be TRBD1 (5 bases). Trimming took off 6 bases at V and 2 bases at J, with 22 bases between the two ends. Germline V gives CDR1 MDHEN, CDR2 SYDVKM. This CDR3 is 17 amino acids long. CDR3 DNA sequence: TGTGCCAGCAGCCCGGGGCGAACAGGAGGAAGGAACTATGGCTACACCTTC. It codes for CASSPGRTGGRNYGYTF.

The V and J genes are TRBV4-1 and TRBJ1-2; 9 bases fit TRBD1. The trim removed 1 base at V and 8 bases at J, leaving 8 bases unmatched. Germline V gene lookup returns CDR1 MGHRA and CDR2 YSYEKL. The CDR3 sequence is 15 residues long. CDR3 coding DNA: TGCGCCAGCAGCCAAGGGACAGGGGCCGTTCGAGGCTACACCTTC. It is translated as CASSQGTGAVRGYTF.

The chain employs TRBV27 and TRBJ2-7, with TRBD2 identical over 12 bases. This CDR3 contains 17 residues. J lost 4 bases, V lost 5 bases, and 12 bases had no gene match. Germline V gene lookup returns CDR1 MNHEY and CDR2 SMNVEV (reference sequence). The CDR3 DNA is TGTGCCAGCAGTCAGATGCCGACTAGCGGGAGTTTATACGAGCAGTACTTC. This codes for CASSQMPTSGSLYEQYF.

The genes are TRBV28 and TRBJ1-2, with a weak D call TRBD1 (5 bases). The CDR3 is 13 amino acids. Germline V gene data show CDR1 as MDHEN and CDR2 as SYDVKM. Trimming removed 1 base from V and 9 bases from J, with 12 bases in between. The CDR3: CASSLSGGTSYTF. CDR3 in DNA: TGTGCCAGCAGTTTATCGGGGGGAACCAGCTACACCTTC.

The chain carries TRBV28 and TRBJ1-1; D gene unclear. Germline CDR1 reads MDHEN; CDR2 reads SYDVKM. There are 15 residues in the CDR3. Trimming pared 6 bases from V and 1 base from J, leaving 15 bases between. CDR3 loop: CASSSPSLTNTEAFF. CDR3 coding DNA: TGTGCCAGCAGCTCACCGAGTCTGACGAACACTGAAGCTTTCTTT.